This entry features one T cell receptor (beta chain) sequence. Its antigen is unidentified. The sample is drawn from a study of shared clonotypes between healthy human individuals. Assay execution took place at the deep level. Here immunoSEQ multiplex PCR was the method, and the copy in TCRdb shows in-frame clones only, minus some. The profile shows approximately 600,000 clones, around 95% of them singletons. Terminally differentiated effector memory CD45RA+ cells were excluded from the naive CD8 cells, which were CD45RO-negative and positively selected for CCR7. Study-level findings and limits: In the sorted subsets, rarefaction showed sequencing was incomplete despite large depth.

The source is a woman aged 25-40 years in good health. Sequenced: naive CD8+ T cells sorted from blood.

CDR3 protein: CASSPGGWRTEAFF. The CDR3 DNA reads as TGTGCCAGCAGCCCAGGGGGCTGGAGGACTGAAGCTTTCTTT. This chain links TRBV27 with TRBJ1-1; 8 nucleotides agree with TRBD1. This CDR3 comprises 14 residues. The ends lost 6 bases at V and 5 bases at J; junction bases unmatched: 8. Germline CDR1 and CDR2: MNHEY and SMNVEV (reference sequence).